This TCR beta chain came from a study of blood T cell repertoires in COVID-19. This CDR3 has 14 residues. Germline V gene lookup returns CDR1 SGHVS and CDR2 FNYEAQ. Trimming took off 5 bases at V and 1 base at J, with 12 bases between the two ends. Sequenced by immunoSEQ multiplex PCR; TCRdb stores in-frame clones only, minus some. The sample lists under 300,000 clones, nearly 90% seen once, with about 4.6% in the top ten. This clone was found a few times. The source of this sequence is a woman in her forties who had recovered from COVID-19. Material: peripheral blood. This chain links TRBV7-6 with TRBJ2-7; maybe TRBD1 (6 bases). CDR3 sequence reads: CASSPPGTSYEQYF. The CDR3 DNA reads as TGTGCCAGCAGCCCCCCGGGGACATCCTACGAGCAGTACTTC.